Listed below are T cell receptor beta chains from one sample, sequenced in a study of blood T cell repertoires in COVID-19. The data were produced by immunoSEQ multiplex PCR, yet TCRdb's version contains in-frame clones alone and is incomplete. The sample has over 10,000 clones; roughly 89% are singletons. Input material: peripheral blood. These receptors were taken from a woman aged 55-70 years with active COVID-19. Both conserved end residues are part of each CDR3. The D gene is left open where the match is weak. Clone size appears in some rows only: once, few, many, or a class for an expanded clone.

CDR3 protein | CDR3 DNA | J gene | D gene | clone size | V gene
CASSVVGQDSGNTIYF | TGTGCCAGCAGCGTAGTAGGACAGGACTCTGGAAACACCATATATTTT | TRBJ1-3 | TRBD1 | - | TRBV9
CATTTGTILIGNQPQHF | TGTGCCACCACTACCGGGACAATTCTAATAGGCAATCAGCCCCAGCATTTT | TRBJ1-5 | - | - | TRBV15
CASSLGFVTGEGYTF | TGTGCCAGCAGCTTGGGGTTTGTGACAGGGGAGGGCTACACCTTC | TRBJ1-2 | TRBD1 | - | TRBV5-6
CASSQGQGYQPQHF | TGTGCCAGCAGCCAGGGACAGGGGTACCAGCCCCAGCATTTT | TRBJ1-5 | TRBD1 | - | TRBV13
CASSPDWATDTQYF | TGTGCCAGCAGCCCGGACTGGGCCACAGATACGCAGTATTTT | TRBJ2-3 | - | - | TRBV3-1/TRBV3-2
CASSTVENIQYF | TGTGCCAGCAGTACGGTGGAAAACATTCAGTACTTC | TRBJ2-4 | - | - | TRBV6-5
CASSRGQGFDTQYF | TGTGCCAGCAGCCGGGGACAGGGGTTCGATACGCAGTATTTT | TRBJ2-3 | TRBD1 | - | TRBV2
CASKTGGYGYTF | TGCGCCAGCAAAACAGGGGGCTATGGCTACACCTTC | TRBJ1-2 | TRBD1 | - | TRBV23-1
CASSLRGGPAEETQYF | TGTGCCAGCAGCTTGAGGGGGGGACCCGCTGAGGAGACCCAGTACTTC | TRBJ2-5 | - | - | TRBV5-6
CAWSRNRGRQPQHF | TGTGCCTGGAGCCGGAACAGGGGCCGCCAGCCCCAGCATTTT | TRBJ1-5 | TRBD1 | - | TRBV30
CATSRGGSNTEAFF | TGTGCCACCAGCAGAGGAGGGTCGAACACTGAAGCTTTCTTT | TRBJ1-1 | - | once | TRBV15
CASTWDNSYTEAFF | TGTGCCAGCACTTGGGACAATAGTTACACTGAAGCTTTCTTT | TRBJ1-1 | - | - | TRBV18
CASRIRGSGPRDTEAFF | TGTGCCAGTAGAATTAGGGGGTCGGGGCCCCGGGACACTGAAGCTTTCTTT | TRBJ1-1 | - | - | TRBV19
CASKGARNTGELFF | TGTGCCAGCAAGGGGGCGCGGAACACCGGGGAGCTGTTTTTT | TRBJ2-2 | TRBD1 | once | TRBV6-5
CASSATSGNEQFF | TGTGCCAGCAGTGCGACTAGCGGGAATGAGCAGTTCTTC | TRBJ2-1 | TRBD2 | few | TRBV27
CASSLTGTGLDEQYF | TGTGCCAGCAGCTTGACCGGGACAGGGCTCGACGAGCAGTACTTC | TRBJ2-7 | TRBD1 | - | TRBV7-9
CASSQGTNTDTQYF | TGCGCCAGCAGCCAAGGGACTAACACAGATACGCAGTATTTT | TRBJ2-3 | - | few | TRBV4-1
CASSRELLAVEYNEQFF | TGTGCCAGCAGCCGAGAATTACTAGCGGTGGAATACAATGAGCAGTTCTTC | TRBJ2-1 | TRBD2 | - | TRBV5-6
CASSEGTGTAYNSPLHF | TGCGCCAGCAGCGAGGGGACAGGGACGGCTTATAATTCACCCCTCCACTTT | TRBJ1-6 | TRBD1 | - | TRBV5-1
CASGLGPGSYEQYF | TGTGCCAGCGGCTTAGGTCCGGGATCCTACGAGCAGTACTTC | TRBJ2-7 | - | - | TRBV7-7
CASVSPGQGAGNTIYF | TGTGCTAGTGTCTCACCGGGACAGGGTGCTGGAAACACCATATATTTT | TRBJ1-3 | TRBD1 | - | TRBV12-5
CASSLRGGETQYF | TGTGCCAGCAGCTTACGGGGGGGAGAGACCCAGTACTTC | TRBJ2-5 | TRBD2 | - | TRBV11-2
CASSPPPREGNTDTQYF | TGTGCCAGCAGCCCCCCCCCTCGGGAGGGCAACACAGATACGCAGTATTTT | TRBJ2-3 | TRBD2 | - | TRBV11-2
CASSISSGQVSYEQYF | TGTGCCAGTAGTATTTCATCCGGACAGGTCTCCTACGAGCAGTACTTC | TRBJ2-7 | TRBD1 | - | TRBV19
CASSQVPVQPGEAFF | TGTGCCAGCAGCCAAGTGCCAGTACAGCCAGGTGAAGCTTTCTTT | TRBJ1-1 | - | - | TRBV3-1/TRBV3-2